This TCR beta chain stems from a study of Ad26.COV2.S vaccination and SARS-CoV-2 variants. General study findings and limits: Recipients of vaccine and of placebo showed similar breadth of their non-spike TCR repertoires. The breadth of spike-specific CD8+ and CD4+ T cell responses after vaccination was reportedly substantial.

Assay used: immunoSEQ multiplex PCR; TCRdb lists only in-frame clones, some missing. The sample yields around 370,000 clones, about 90% seen once. On this clone itself: Its antigen remains unknown.

CDR1 and CDR2 (germline): SGHRS, YFSETQ. The CDR3 loop spans 18 amino acids. The junction had 14 bases not matched to a gene; V was cut back by 4 bases and J by 0 bases. This rearrangement joins TRBV5-1 to TRBJ1-1, with 8 positions matching TRBD1. This specimen consisted of peripheral blood, obtained after recovery from COVID-19. The sequence was collected from a human donor who had recovered from COVID-19. This CDR3 is CASSQQQGGGGMNTEAFF. CDR3 DNA: TGCGCCAGCAGCCAGCAACAGGGGGGCGGAGGCATGAACACTGAAGCTTTCTTT. Full variable domain (rest looked up from reference TRBV5-1 and TRBJ1-1): KAGVTQTPRYLIKTRGQQVTLSCSPISGHRSVSWYQQTPGQGLQFLFEYFSETQRNKGNFPGRFSGRQFSNSRSEMNVSTLELGDSALYLCASSQQQGGGGMNTEAFFGQGTRLTVV.